Each of the 17 T cell receptor beta chains below was sequenced from the same sample in a study of read filtering for tumor transcriptome and immune sequencing (dated by TCRdb to 2020 to 2022). Instrument on record: Illumina HiSeq 4000. TCR libraries were constructed from 300 to 400 ng RNA using the Immunoverse kit, and molecular barcoded adaptors covering alpha/delta and beta/gamma chains were employed. In-frame beta chains were kept once TCRdb had trimmed the public reads at Q25 with fastp and called clones with MiXCR. Rows matching on CDR3 protein sequence are summarized as one entry with the most common DNA and genes. Here the sample has some 130,000 distinct CDR3 sequences; approximately 13% occur a single time. The ten top clones hold under 9% of the sample. The sample was a population of CD138-negative cells sorted from bone marrow. This specimen's cell subset or site label, per the study, means: bone marrow mononuclear cells depleted of CD138+ plasma/myeloma cells by negative magnetic selection. The receptors were gathered from a donor aged 40 or older with multiple myeloma.

This clonotype was recorded at least ten times. The chain joins TRBV6-2 or TRBV6-3 to TRBJ2-1; 8 nucleotides line up with TRBD1. V shed 5 bases and J 14 bases; nucleotides not matched to a gene: 14. Germline CDR1 and CDR2: MNHEY and SVGEGT. This CDR3 has 14 residues. The CDR3 region is CASSRGGQGRREFF. The CDR3 DNA reads TGTGCCAGCAGTCGAGGCGGACAGGGCCGCCGCGAGTTCTTC.

Ten or more counts support this clonotype. V gene TRBV5-1 combines with J gene TRBJ2-4; tentative D call: TRBD1 (6 bases). This CDR3 contains 14 residues. CDR1 is SGHRS, CDR2 YFSETQ, per germline. Trimming stripped 3 bases from V and 9 bases from J, with 16 bases between. The CDR3 nucleotides read TGCGCCAGCAGCTCCGGACAGTCCACCGGCATTCAGTACTTC. Translation: CASSSGQSTGIQYF.

There are many counts of this clonotype. The J gene is TRBJ2-5, the V gene TRBV6-6; D is possibly TRBD2 (5 bases). Germline V lookup: CDR1 MNHNY, CDR2 SVGAGI (reference sequence). V dropped 4 bases and J dropped 5 bases, with 11 bases sitting between them. This CDR3 is 13 amino acids long. CDR3 sequence: CASSSRDGETQYF. DNA for the CDR3: TGTGCCAGCAGTTCCCGGGATGGGGAGACCCAGTACTTC.

This clonotype was seen many times. The genes are TRBV28 and TRBJ1-5; D is ambiguous. The CDR3 has 15 residues. V was cut by 1 base and J by 4 bases, with 11 bases left in between. CDR1 and CDR2 (germline): MDHEN, SYDVKM. CDR3 in amino acids: CASSLFQEGNQPQHF. CDR3 sequence (DNA): TGTGCCAGCAGTTTATTCCAGGAAGGGAATCAGCCCCAGCATTTT.

As for this clonotype: This may be a read error, as it is one base from a much larger clone. This sequence joins TRBV29-1 and TRBJ2-1; D may be TRBD2 (5 bases). This CDR3 has 14 residues. Between the trimmed V and J ends, which lost 2 bases and 8 bases, there was a span of 16 bases. The V gene's germline CDR1 is SQVTM and CDR2 ANQGSEA. The CDR3 DNA is TGCAGCGTTGAACGGCTAGCCCGCGGCGATGAGCAGTTCTTC. Protein: CSVERLARGDEQFF.

This clonotype occurred many times. The V call is TRBV7-2, the J call TRBJ2-5, with TRBD2 matching over 12 bases. Germline loops: CDR1 SGHTA, CDR2 FQGNSA. This CDR3 has 18 residues. Unmatched junction bases numbered 11, after V lost 1 base and J lost 5 bases. CDR3: CASSLEGGGTSGSETQYF. CDR3 DNA sequence: TGTGCCAGCAGCTTAGAGGGAGGCGGGACTAGCGGGTCCGAGACCCAGTACTTC.

V is TRBV14 and J is TRBJ2-1; TRBD2 might be the D (6 bases). V lost 4 bases, J lost 2 bases, and 12 bases lay in between. The CDR3 runs 15 residues. Germline CDR1 and CDR2: SGHDN and FVKESK. Here the CDR3 reads CASSPRDLAYNEQFF. The CDR3 DNA is TGTGCCAGCAGCCCCCGGGACTTGGCCTACAATGAGCAGTTCTTC.

This clonotype appeared many times. The V call is TRBV5-6, the J call TRBJ2-1; D possibly corresponds to TRBD2 (6 bases). The CDR3 has 14 residues. From germline, CDR1 is SGHDT and CDR2 YYEEEE. V was pared by 4 bases and J by 4 bases, with 12 bases between. In DNA form, the CDR3 reads TGTGCCAGCAGCCATGGACTACGATACAATGAGCAGTTCTTC. It specifies CASSHGLRYNEQFF. The full variable domain, with the rest looked up from reference TRBV5-6 and TRBJ2-1, is DAGVTQSPTHLIKTRGQQVTLRCSPKSGHDTVSWYQQALGQGPQFIFQYYEEEERQRGNFPDRFSGHQFPNYSSELNVNALLLGDSALYLCASSHGLRYNEQFFGPGTRLTVL.

The chain employs TRBV6-1 and TRBJ1-5, with 10 nucleotides matching TRBD1. Trimming cost V 5 bases and J 2 bases; bases outside gene matches: 9. From germline, CDR1 is MNHNS and CDR2 SASEGT. The length of the CDR3 is 17 residues. The CDR3 DNA reads as TGTGCCAGCAGTCGGGCTGACAGGGGGCAAGGCAATCAGCCCCAGCATTTT. Protein: CASSRADRGQGNQPQHF.

This clonotype was counted at least ten times. The genes are TRBV5-4 and TRBJ2-1; 11 bases line up with TRBD2. The CDR3 sequence is 16 residues long. The germline V gene encodes CDR1 SGHNT and CDR2 YYREEE (reference sequence). V gave up 1 base and J gave up 6 bases; unmatched junction bases: 6. The CDR3 nucleotides are TGTGCCAGCAGCTTGTCGGGACTAGCGGCCATCAATGAGCAGTTCTTC. This translates into CASSLSGLAAINEQFF. The full variable domain, completed using reference TRBV5-4 and TRBJ2-1, is ETGVTQSPTHLIKTRGQQVTLRCSSQSGHNTVSWYQQALGQGPQFIFQYYREEENGRGNFPPRFSGLQFPNYSSELNVNALELDDSALYLCASSLSGLAAINEQFFGPGTRLTVL.

This clonotype was recorded at least ten times. The chain joins TRBV6-2 or TRBV6-3 to TRBJ2-1; D call uncertain. Trimming pared 5 bases from V and 6 bases from J, leaving 8 bases between. The CDR3 contains 12 residues. Germline CDR1 is MNHEY and CDR2 is SVGEGT. CDR3 DNA: TGTGCCAGCAGTACGACGGGCAATGAGCAGTTCTTC. This translates into CASSTTGNEQFF.

This clonotype appeared a few times. The V and J genes are TRBV2 and TRBJ2-5, with D perhaps given as TRBD1 or TRBD2 (5 bases each). Deletions cut 9 bases from V and 2 bases from J, with 13 bases between. The CDR3 length is 13 residues. CDR1 is SNHLY, CDR2 FYNNEI, per germline. CDR3 region: CASNGGLQETQYF. Here the CDR3 DNA reads TGTGCCAGTAATGGGGGTTTACAAGAGACCCAGTACTTC.

This chain uses TRBV29-1 with TRBJ1-3; unclear D gene. V was shortened by 6 bases and J by 1 base, with 22 bases between the two germline ends. The CDR3 loop spans 17 amino acids. The V gene's germline CDR1 is SQVTM and CDR2 ANQGSEA. Here the CDR3 reads CSVSTPSRSLSGNTIYF. The CDR3, as DNA: TGCAGCGTCTCGACACCGAGTCGGAGTTTGTCTGGAAACACCATATATTTT.

As regards this clonotype: Given a much more abundant clone one base away, this may be a read error. This chain uses TRBV6-2 or TRBV6-3 with TRBJ2-2; tentatively, D is TRBD2 (6 bases). V gave up 6 bases and J gave up 4 bases, with 15 bases separating them. CDR1 is MNHEY, CDR2 SVGEGT, per germline. The CDR3 is made up of 15 amino acids. The CDR3: CASSRLVGATGELFF. As DNA, the CDR3 is TGTGCCAGCAGCCGACTAGTGGGAGCCACCGGGGAGCTGTTTTTT.

This clonotype has ten or more counts. The chain has TRBV20-1 and TRBJ2-1; the D gene is possibly TRBD2 (6 bases). Germline CDR1 DFQATT, CDR2 SNEGSKA (reference sequence). This CDR3 has 14 residues. Trimming stripped 4 bases from V and 9 bases from J, with 19 bases between. CDR3 in DNA: TGCAGTGCTAAGGAGGAGGGCCGGGGCGGTGAGCAGTTCTTC. This encodes CSAKEEGRGGEQFF.

Turning to this clonotype: A much larger clone lies a single base off, so this may be a read error. This chain links TRBV6-2 or TRBV6-3 with TRBJ2-1, with D perhaps assigned TRBD1 or TRBD2 (5 bases each). Germline CDR1 MNHEY, CDR2 SVGEGT. CDR3 length equals 17 residues. The CDR3: CASSYPRDESSYNERFF. CDR3 coding DNA: TGTGCCAGCAGTTACCCTCGGGACGAAAGCTCCTACAATGAGCGGTTCTTC.

This clonotype was counted at least ten times. This rearrangement joins TRBV18 to TRBJ2-7; 10 bases line up with TRBD1. The CDR3 spans 14 residues. J gave up 3 bases and V 5 bases, and 4 bases lay outside the gene matches. Germline CDR1 is KGHSH and CDR2 is LQKENI. The CDR3 spells CASSSGQGGYEQYF. Written as DNA, the CDR3 is TGTGCCAGCTCATCCGGACAGGGGGGCTACGAGCAGTACTTC.